These 20 T cell receptor beta chains originate from one sample sequenced in a study of T cell responses to AZD1222 COVID-19 vaccine. Clones were read by immunoSEQ multiplex PCR, and TCRdb kept only the in-frame ones, dropping some. This table has approximately 150,000 clones, 90% appearing once. The starting material was peripheral blood, obtained 28 days after the second AZD1222 dose. The receptors stem from an adult who received the AZD1222 COVID-19 vaccine.

The chain links TRBV5-4 to TRBJ1-2; D is perhaps TRBD1 (5 bases). Germline V CDR1 and CDR2: SGHNT, YYREEE (reference sequence). The CDR3 runs to 13 residues. With 0 bases removed from V and 5 bases from J, the gap between germline ends came to 8 bases. The CDR3 region is CASSLVTDYGYTF. Written as DNA, the CDR3 is TGTGCCAGCAGCTTGGTGACAGATTATGGCTACACCTTC.

The rearrangement joins TRBV14 to TRBJ2-1, with 11 bases lining up with TRBD2. Trimming cost V 1 base and J 5 bases; bases outside gene matches: 7. Germline assignment: CDR1 SGHDN and CDR2 FVKESK. CDR3 length: 17 amino acids. This CDR3 reads CASSQALGLAVNNEQFF. The CDR3 DNA is TGTGCCAGCAGCCAAGCGTTGGGACTAGCGGTAAACAATGAGCAGTTCTTC.

This chain connects TRBV27 to TRBJ2-7; D possibly corresponds to TRBD1 (6 bases). There are 12 residues in the CDR3. The ends were cut back, 6 bases at V and 6 bases at J, with 12 bases in the middle. The germline V gene has CDR1 MNHEY and CDR2 SMNVEV (reference sequence). This CDR3 reads CASSPQGGEQYF. CDR3 bases: TGTGCCAGCAGCCCCCAAGGGGGCGAGCAGTACTTC.

The CDR3 coding sequence is TGTGCCAGCAGTTTAGGCGGACTAGCGGGTGCCACCGGGGAGCTGTTTTTT. It yields the protein CASSLGGLAGATGELFF. The V and J genes are TRBV28 and TRBJ2-2; 11 nucleotides agree with TRBD2. J was trimmed by 4 bases and V by 2 bases; bases with no gene match: 6. CDR1 and CDR2 from the germline V gene are MDHEN and SYDVKM. The CDR3 spans 17 residues. Full variable domain (rest looked up from reference TRBV28 and TRBJ2-2): DVKVTQSSRYLVKRTGEKVFLECVQDMDHENMFWYRQDPGLGLRLIYFSYDVKMKEKGDIPEGYSVSREKKERFSLILESASTNQTSMYLCASSLGGLAGATGELFFGEGSRLTVL.

The J gene is TRBJ1-1, the V gene TRBV19; no definite D call. This CDR3 is built from 12 residues. With 3 bases removed from V and 5 bases from J, the gap between germline ends came to 7 bases. CDR1 and CDR2 from the germline V gene are LNHDA and SQIVND (reference sequence). The chain's CDR3 is CASSIEGTEAFF. In DNA, the CDR3 is TGTGCCAGTAGTATCGAAGGGACTGAAGCTTTCTTT.

The sample holds a few counts of this clone. The chain recombines TRBV20-1 with TRBJ2-7; tentatively, D is TRBD2 (6 bases). The CDR3 has 14 amino acids. CDR1 is DFQATT and CDR2 is SNEGSKA in the germline V gene (reference sequence). Trimming took off 3 bases at V and 4 bases at J, with 16 bases between the two ends. In DNA form, the CDR3 reads TGCAGTGCTAGTCAGGTCGCGGGGAAATACGAGCAGTACTTC. It translates to CSASQVAGKYEQYF.

The chain recombines TRBV5-8 with TRBJ2-7, with no clear D. CDR1 and CDR2 from the germline V gene are SGHTS and YDEGEE. This CDR3 has 13 residues. Between the trimmed V and J ends, which lost 0 bases and 3 bases, there was a span of 7 bases. CDR3 protein: CASSLVGFYEQYF. Written as DNA, the CDR3 is TGTGCCAGCAGCTTGGTCGGGTTCTACGAGCAGTACTTC.

J is TRBJ2-5 and V is TRBV4-1; D call uncertain. The CDR3 has 15 amino acids. Germline lookup yields CDR1 MGHRA and CDR2 YSYEKL. Trimming took off 2 bases at V and 0 bases at J, with 10 bases between the two ends. CDR3 nucleotide sequence: TGCGCCAGCAGCCAATTAGGCGACTACCAAGAGACCCAGTACTTC. As protein: CASSQLGDYQETQYF.

This chain links TRBV5-1 with TRBJ2-2; D gene ambiguous. V shed 4 bases and J shed 7 bases, with 11 bases lying between them. CDR3 length: 13 residues. Germline assignment: CDR1 SGHRS and CDR2 YFSETQ. The CDR3 protein is CASSTDPVGELFF. Written as DNA, the CDR3 is TGCGCCAGCAGCACGGATCCGGTCGGGGAGCTGTTTTTT.

This chain uses TRBV23-1 with TRBJ2-5; no reliable D call. TRBV23-1 counts as an open reading frame of uncertain function. V lost 3 bases and J lost 2, with 4 bases in between. The CDR3 length is 12 residues. CDR3 protein: CASSQTQETQYF. CDR3 sequence (DNA): TGCGCCAGCAGTCAGACGCAAGAGACCCAGTACTTC.

The rearrangement uses TRBV21-1 and TRBJ1-1. TRBV21-1 is described as a pseudogene. The CDR3 is 14 residues long. The CDR3 nucleotides are TGTGCCAGCAGCTCCGAAGATCCTCGTTCTGAAGCTTTCTTT. Translation: CASSSEDPRSEAFF.

The gene calls are TRBV4-2 and TRBJ2-1, with D unresolved. Germline CDR1 LGHNA, CDR2 YNFKEQ. The CDR3 spans 13 residues. Trimming pared 0 bases from V and 5 bases from J, leaving 5 bases between. The CDR3 reads CASSQETHNEQFF. In DNA, the CDR3 is TGTGCCAGCAGCCAAGAAACCCACAATGAGCAGTTCTTC.

V gene TRBV10-3 combines with J gene TRBJ2-7, with a possible D match to TRBD2 (5 bases). The CDR3 covers 15 residues. Germline V lookup: CDR1 ENHRY, CDR2 SYGVKD. V was pared by 3 bases and J by 2 bases, with 14 bases between. In DNA form, the CDR3 reads TGTGCCATCAGTGATTCAGGACTTCAAACCTACGAGCAGTACTTC. Amino acid sequence: CAISDSGLQTYEQYF.

The table lists this clone with a few counts. This rearrangement joins TRBV6-5 to TRBJ1-1; no clear D. Trimming took 8 bases from V and 2 from J, leaving 6 bases between them. The CDR3 contains 11 residues. Germline values: CDR1 MNHEY, CDR2 SVGAGI. The CDR3 region has the DNA TGTGCCAGCGGGATAAACACTGAAGCTTTCTTT. It codes for CASGINTEAFF.

The chain links TRBV19 to TRBJ2-5; possibly TRBD1 for D (6 bases). The germline gives CDR1 LNHDA, CDR2 SQIVND (reference sequence). The CDR3 is 15 residues long. Trimming stripped 5 bases from V and 5 bases from J, with 18 bases between. The CDR3 loop reads CASSPEKGVVETQYF. CDR3 nucleotide sequence: TGTGCCAGTAGTCCAGAGAAGGGGGTGGTTGAGACCCAGTACTTC.

Comments on this clone: The same CDR3 is also encoded by other DNA sequences in this sample. J is TRBJ1-6 and V is TRBV6-5; D is perhaps TRBD1 (5 bases). V lost 2 bases and J 10 bases, leaving 6 bases between the germline ends. The CDR3 is 12 residues long. Looked up from germline, CDR1 is MNHEY and CDR2 is SVGAGI. This CDR3 is CASSYRGSPLHF. The CDR3 DNA reads as TGTGCCAGCAGTTACCGGGGCTCACCCCTCCACTTT.

This chain links TRBV5-4 with TRBJ1-6; possibly TRBD1 for D (6 bases). V lost 3 bases and J lost 8, with 21 bases in between. This CDR3 is built from 17 residues. Per germline, CDR1 SGHNT and CDR2 YYREEE (reference sequence). The CDR3 here is CASSSGGWQRGHSPLHF. CDR3 bases: TGTGCCAGCAGCTCGGGGGGGTGGCAGCGGGGGCATTCACCCCTCCACTTT.

The chain carries TRBV6-5 and TRBJ2-1, with 8 bases aligning to TRBD2. The CDR3 length is 15 residues. V was pared by 7 bases and J by 8 bases, with 13 bases of the junction left unmatched. Looked up from germline, CDR1 is MNHEY and CDR2 is SVGAGI. CDR3 sequence reads: CASTKLSGSADEQFF. The CDR3 region has the DNA TGTGCCAGCACCAAACTAAGCGGGAGCGCAGATGAGCAGTTCTTC.

The chain couples TRBV29-1 to TRBJ2-4; 7 bases map to TRBD1. The CDR3 extends over 13 amino acids. V was clipped by 7 bases and J by 5 bases; unmatched bases: 8. Germline V gene sequence: CDR1 SQVTM, CDR2 ANQGSEA. For the CDR3, the DNA is TGCAGCGGGGGGCAGGGGGTTCAAAACATTCAGTACTTC. Translated: CSGGQGVQNIQYF.

This sequence joins TRBV6-1 and TRBJ2-7, with D unresolved. Germline loops: CDR1 MNHNS, CDR2 SASEGT. V was cut by 0 bases and J by 0 bases, with 9 bases left in between. The CDR3 is made up of 15 amino acids. This CDR3 is CASSEADRYSYEQYF. The CDR3 DNA sequence: TGTGCCAGCAGTGAAGCGGATAGGTACTCCTACGAGCAGTACTTC.